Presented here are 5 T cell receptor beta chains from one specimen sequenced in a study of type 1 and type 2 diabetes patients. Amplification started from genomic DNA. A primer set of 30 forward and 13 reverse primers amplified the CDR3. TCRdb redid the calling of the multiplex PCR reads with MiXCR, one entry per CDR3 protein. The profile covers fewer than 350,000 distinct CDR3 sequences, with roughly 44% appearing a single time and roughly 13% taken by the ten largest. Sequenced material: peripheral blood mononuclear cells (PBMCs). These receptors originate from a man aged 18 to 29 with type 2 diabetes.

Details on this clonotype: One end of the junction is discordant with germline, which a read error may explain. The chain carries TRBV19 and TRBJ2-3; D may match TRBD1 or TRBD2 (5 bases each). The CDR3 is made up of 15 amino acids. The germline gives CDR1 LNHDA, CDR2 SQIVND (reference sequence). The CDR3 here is CASMWKGSSTDAQYF. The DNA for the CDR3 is TGTGCCAGTATGTGGAAGGGGTCTAGCACAGATGCGCAGTATTTT.

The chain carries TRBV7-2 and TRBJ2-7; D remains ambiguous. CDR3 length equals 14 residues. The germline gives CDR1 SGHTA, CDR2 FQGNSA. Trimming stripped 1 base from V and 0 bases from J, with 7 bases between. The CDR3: CASSLEQYSYEQYF. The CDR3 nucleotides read TGTGCCAGCAGCTTAGAACAGTACTCCTACGAGCAGTACTTC.

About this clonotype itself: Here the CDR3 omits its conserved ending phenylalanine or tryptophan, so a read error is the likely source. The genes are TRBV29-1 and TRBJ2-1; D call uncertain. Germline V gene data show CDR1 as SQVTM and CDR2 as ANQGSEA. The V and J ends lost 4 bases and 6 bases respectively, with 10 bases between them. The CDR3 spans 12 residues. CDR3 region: CSVAGVPNEQFS. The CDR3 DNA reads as TGCAGCGTTGCCGGAGTACCCAATGAGCAGTTCTCC.

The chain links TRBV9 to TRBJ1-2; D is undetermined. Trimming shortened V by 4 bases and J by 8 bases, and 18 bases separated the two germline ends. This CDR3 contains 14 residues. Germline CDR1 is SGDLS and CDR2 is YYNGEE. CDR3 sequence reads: CASSQAPSGFGYTF. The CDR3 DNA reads TGTGCCAGCAGCCAAGCCCCGTCTGGATTCGGCTACACCTTC. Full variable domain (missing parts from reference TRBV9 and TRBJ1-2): DSGVTQTPKHLITATGQRVTLRCSPRSGDLSVYWYQQSLDQGLQFLIQYYNGEERAKGNILERFSAQQFPDLHSELNLSSLELGDSALYFCASSQAPSGFGYTFGSGTRLTVV.

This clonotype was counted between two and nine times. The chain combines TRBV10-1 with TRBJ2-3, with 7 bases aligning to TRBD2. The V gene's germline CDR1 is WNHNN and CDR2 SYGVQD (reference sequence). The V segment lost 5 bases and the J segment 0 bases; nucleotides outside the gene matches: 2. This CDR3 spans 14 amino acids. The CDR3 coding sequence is TGCGCCAGCAGTAGGCGGGGGAGCACAGATACGCAGTATTTT. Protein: CASSRRGSTDTQYF.